The 18 T cell receptor beta chains presented below share a single source sample, sequenced in a study of blood T cell repertoires in COVID-19. Data came from immunoSEQ multiplex PCR; TCRdb stores just in-frame clones and leaves some out. The profile shows 150,000 to 170,000 clones, around 79% of them singletons. The sample comprised peripheral blood. These receptors all come from an elderly man with acute or convalescent COVID-19.

CDR3: CASRPGQGSWYEQYV. The CDR3 nucleotides read TGTGCCAGCAGGCCCGGACAGGGCTCCTGGTACGAGCAGTACGTC. The rearrangement joins TRBV2 to TRBJ2-7, with TRBD1 matching over 8 bases. The CDR3 consists of 15 residues. With 6 bases clipped from V and 4 bases from J, the junction kept 11 bases outside the gene matches. From germline, CDR1 is SNHLY and CDR2 FYNNEI.

This clone has only a few counts. A read error may produce the germline difference seen at one junction end. The chain has TRBV2 and TRBJ1-2; D unclear. The CDR3 sequence is 13 residues long. Per the germline V gene, CDR1 is SNHLY and CDR2 is FYNNEI. The DNA for the CDR3 is TGTGCCAGCAGCGAAGGGCGGAGCTATGGCTACACCTTC. This sequence encodes CASSEGRSYGYTF.

The rearrangement links TRBV6-5 to TRBJ1-2; D possibly corresponds to TRBD1 (5 bases). The CDR3 sequence is 14 residues long. Germline CDR1 MNHEY, CDR2 SVGAGI. V gave up 6 bases and J gave up 8 bases, with 19 bases separating them. The CDR3: CASSPRTYRWGYTF. As DNA, the CDR3 is TGTGCCAGCAGCCCCCGTACTTACAGGTGGGGCTACACCTTC.

The V gene is TRBV5-6, the J gene TRBJ2-3; TRBD1 might be the D (6 bases). The CDR3 has 13 residues. Trimming shortened V by 4 bases and J by 6 bases, and 12 bases separated the two germline ends. Germline CDR1 SGHDT, CDR2 YYEEEE. The CDR3: CASSVQGADTQYF. In nucleotides, the CDR3 is TGTGCCAGCAGCGTACAGGGTGCGGATACGCAGTATTTT.

This clone was counted a single time. The rearrangement links TRBV6-5 to TRBJ1-2; no firm D call. Germline V CDR1 and CDR2: MNHEY, SVGAGI. The CDR3 covers 15 residues. The germline V and J ends were trimmed by 2 bases and 7 bases, with 17 bases remaining between them. This chain's CDR3 is CASSYTVKSGGGYTF. The DNA of the CDR3 is TGTGCCAGCAGTTACACGGTAAAATCGGGAGGTGGCTACACCTTC.

The CDR3 region is CAIRGTGEGEQYF. CDR3 in DNA: TGTGCCATCCGCGGGACAGGGGAGGGCGAGCAGTACTTC. The chain employs TRBV10-3 and TRBJ2-7; 10 positions agree with TRBD1. The CDR3 spans 13 residues. V was pared by 8 bases and J by 6 bases, with 7 bases of the junction left unmatched. From germline, CDR1 is ENHRY and CDR2 SYGVKD.

The chain is built from TRBV6-5 and TRBJ2-2, with D tentatively TRBD2 (5 bases). V lost 4 bases, J lost 0 bases, and 9 bases lay in between. Germline loops: CDR1 MNHEY, CDR2 SVGAGI. The CDR3 runs 15 residues. The CDR3 sequence is CASSLDWSNTGELFF. The CDR3 DNA follows: TGTGCCAGCAGTTTGGACTGGTCGAACACCGGGGAGCTGTTTTTT.

This clone occurred once. The chain combines TRBV5-6 with TRBJ1-1; perhaps TRBD1 as D (6 bases). This CDR3 has 13 amino acids. CDR1 is SGHDT and CDR2 is YYEEEE in the germline V gene. Between the trimmed V and J ends, which lost 1 base and 10 bases, there was a span of 14 bases. CDR3 coding DNA: TGTGCCAGCAGCTTGCCGACAGGTGCTGGAGCTTTCTTT. Protein: CASSLPTGAGAFF.

This clone has a handful of counts. V and J are TRBV7-2 and TRBJ2-3, with D uncertain. This CDR3 is built from 12 residues. V dropped 7 bases and J dropped 5 bases, with 10 bases sitting between them. Looked up from germline, CDR1 is SGHTA and CDR2 is FQGNSA. CDR3 protein: CASNIRGDTQYF. Here the CDR3 DNA reads TGTGCCAGCAACATCAGAGGAGATACGCAGTATTTT.

This chain uses TRBV13 with TRBJ2-7; the D gene is possibly TRBD2 (7 bases). CDR1 is PRHDT, CDR2 FYEKMQ, per germline (reference sequence). The length of the CDR3 is 14 residues. Trimming left V 5 bases short and J 2 bases short, with 13 bases between. The CDR3 loop is CASSPWGGAYEQYF. Here the CDR3 DNA reads TGTGCCAGCAGCCCCTGGGGGGGCGCCTACGAGCAGTACTTC.

The chain joins TRBV6-1 to TRBJ2-4, with TRBD1 identical over 8 bases. Germline trimming cut 2 bases from V and 10 bases from J; bases unmatched to any gene: 1. CDR1 is MNHNS, CDR2 SASEGT, per germline. This CDR3 has 12 amino acids. The CDR3 region has the DNA TGTGCCAGCAGTGAAAACAGGGGGATTCAGTACTTC. Its protein product is CASSENRGIQYF.

A note on this clone: One end of the junction fails to match germline, which may point to a read error. The rearrangement joins TRBV3-1 (or the pseudogene TRBV3-2) to TRBJ1-5; TRBD1 aligns across 7 bases. Germline loops: CDR1 LGHDT, CDR2 YNNKEL (reference sequence). The CDR3 consists of 16 residues. CDR3 residues: CASRQGGGAGNQPQHF. Written as DNA, the CDR3 is TGTGCCAGCAGGCAAGGAGGGGGCGCGGGCAATCAGCCCCAGCATTTT.

The rearrangement joins TRBV3-1 (or the pseudogene TRBV3-2) to TRBJ1-5; perhaps TRBD1 as D (6 bases). Germline-derived CDR1 and CDR2 are LGHDT and YNNKEL (reference sequence). This CDR3 contains 15 residues. Trimming took 2 bases from V and 2 from J, leaving 10 bases between them. CDR3 amino acids: CASSQMSGGNQPQHF. CDR3 DNA sequence: TGTGCCAGCAGCCAAATGTCAGGGGGCAATCAGCCCCAGCATTTT.

The chain combines TRBV30 with TRBJ1-1; no clear D. Germline CDR1 GTSNPN, CDR2 SVGIG (reference sequence). The CDR3 contains 13 residues. V gave up 1 base and J gave up 4 bases, with 10 bases separating them. CDR3 nucleotide sequence: TGTGCCTGGAGTGGGCAGGATGGCACTGAAGCTTTCTTT. Translating it yields CAWSGQDGTEAFF.

A remark on this clone: Just one base apart from a much larger clone, this may be a read error. This sample includes further DNA sequences coding for the same CDR3. The CDR3 protein is CASSFRGYEQYV. CDR3 in DNA: TGTGCCAGCAGTTTTAGGGGCTACGAGCAGTACGTC. The rearrangement links TRBV28 to TRBJ2-7; perhaps TRBD1 as D (5 bases). This CDR3 has 12 amino acids. Germline V gene sequence: CDR1 MDHEN, CDR2 SYDVKM. Trimming removed 3 bases from V and 3 bases from J, with 6 bases in between.

The V gene is TRBV9, the J gene TRBJ2-5, with 7 positions matching TRBD2. The ends lost 4 bases at V and 3 bases at J; junction bases unmatched: 9. Germline CDR1 and CDR2: SGDLS and YYNGEE. The CDR3 totals 15 residues. CDR3 sequence: CASSPSTSREETQYF. CDR3 nucleotide sequence: TGTGCCAGCAGCCCTTCGACTAGCAGAGAAGAGACCCAGTACTTC.

The rearrangement joins TRBV11-2 to TRBJ2-3; no reliable D call. The V gene lost 3 bases and the J gene lost 3 bases, with 4 bases spanning the gap. This CDR3 region has 12 residues. Germline V gene data show CDR1 as SGHAT and CDR2 as FQNNGV. Here the CDR3 reads CASSFGTDTQYF. The CDR3 coding sequence is TGTGCCAGCAGCTTCGGGACAGATACGCAGTATTTT.

The chain carries TRBV7-2 and TRBJ2-2, with D perhaps matching TRBD1 (6 bases). The CDR3 covers 14 residues. Germline V gives CDR1 SGHTA, CDR2 FQGNSA. The germline V and J ends were trimmed by 5 bases and 2 bases, with 9 bases remaining between them. CDR3 bases: TGTGCCAGCAGCCGGACAGTTAACACCGGGGAGCTGTTTTTT. The encoded protein is CASSRTVNTGELFF.